These T cell receptor beta chains were read from a single sample in a study of radiotherapy plus CTLA-4 blockade in lung cancer. TCRdb's copy holds only in-frame clones and misses some; the assay was immunoSEQ multiplex PCR. Of some 30,000 clones in the sample, under 80% were seen once. The sample was peripheral blood, taken from a patient treated with radiotherapy plus ipilimumab. Receptor source: a human donor with non-small cell lung cancer who had stable disease on radiotherapy plus ipilimumab. The CDR3 runs from the conserved cysteine through the conserved F or W. D genes are given only for firm matches. Clone size, where shown, is once, few, many, or a class for clones that have expanded.

D gene | J gene | V gene | clone size | CDR3 DNA | CDR3 protein
TRBD1 | TRBJ2-7 | TRBV7-9 | NA | TGTGCCAGCAGCTTAGTCCGGGGTGGGACAGGAGGCGACGAGCAGTACTTC | CASSLVRGGTGGDEQYF
NA | TRBJ2-2 | TRBV7-2 | NA | TGTGCCAGCAGCTTAGCCAATGACAGGACCGGGGAGCTGTTTTTT | CASSLANDRTGELFF
NA | TRBJ1-2 | TRBV2 | once | TGTGCCAGCAGTGAATCTTGGGCCGCCATGAACTATGGCTACACCTTC | CASSESWAAMNYGYTF
NA | TRBJ1-6 | TRBV6-1 | NA | TGTGCCACCCGGCTGGGGCCCAGTTCACCCCTCCACTTT | CATRLGPSSPLHF
NA | TRBJ2-3 | TRBV2 | once | TGTGCCAGCAGTGAGCCAGGGAGCTTCTGGGATACGCAGTATTTT | CASSEPGSFWDTQYF
NA | TRBJ1-6 | TRBV10-2 | NA | TGCGCCAGCAGTGATATCGGGTTCGGGAATTCACCCCTCCACTTT | CASSDIGFGNSPLHF
NA | TRBJ1-5 | TRBV6-5 | medium-sized | TGTGCCAGCAGTTACGACAGCAATCAGCCCCAGCATTTT | CASSYDSNQPQHF
NA | TRBJ1-2 | TRBV5-8 | NA | TGTGCCAGCAGCCCCAGGGTTGGCTACACCTTC | CASSPRVGYTF
TRBD2 | TRBJ2-3 | TRBV9 | once | TGTGCCAGCAGCGCCCCTAGCGGATCTAGCACAGATACGCAGTATTTT | CASSAPSGSSTDTQYF
NA | TRBJ1-2 | TRBV9 | NA | TGTGCCAGCAGCGTAGATGTAGGGGAACAGGGATATGGCTACACCTTC | CASSVDVGEQGYGYTF
NA | TRBJ2-3 | TRBV28 | NA | TGTGCCAGCAGTACCGGGGGCGGGGCTACAGATACGCAGTATTTT | CASSTGGGATDTQYF
NA | TRBJ2-3 | TRBV2 | NA | TGTGCCAGCAGCGCCTCGGGGACAGATACGCAGTATTTT | CASSASGTDTQYF
TRBD1 | TRBJ1-1 | TRBV18 | NA | TGTGCCAGCTCACCTGACAAGGACAGGGTAGCTTTCTTT | CASSPDKDRVAFF
NA | TRBJ2-3 | TRBV6-6 | NA | TGTGCCAGCAGTTTCGGAGTGGGGAGCACAGATACGCAGTATTTT | CASSFGVGSTDTQYF
NA | TRBJ2-1 | TRBV5-6 | NA | TGTGCCAGCAGCTTGTTTACTTTCGAACATGAGCAGTTCTTC | CASSLFTFEHEQFF
NA | TRBJ1-2 | TRBV30 | NA | TGTGCCTGGGCCGGTGATAACTATGGCTACACCTTC | CAWAGDNYGYTF
NA | TRBJ1-5 | TRBV4-1 | NA | TGCGCCAGCAGCCAAGAATCGGGGATAGGGCCGTCCCAGCATTTT | CASSQESGIGPSQHF
NA | TRBJ1-2 | TRBV7-2 | NA | TGTGCCAGCAGCTTAGCAGGGGTTGCCTATGGCTACACCTTC | CASSLAGVAYGYTF
NA | TRBJ2-5 | TRBV7-2 | once | TGTGCCAGCAGCTTAGTGTCCTGGGAGACCCAGTACTTC | CASSLVSWETQYF
NA | TRBJ1-2 | TRBV21-1 | NA | TGTGCCAGCAGCAAAAATGGTCAGGGATCGGAGTTGCGGGGCTATGGCTACACCTTC | CASSKNGQGSELRGYGYTF
NA | TRBJ1-2 | TRBV14 | NA | TGTGCCAGCAGCAATGGGGTCTATGGCTACACCTTC | CASSNGVYGYTF
NA | TRBJ2-6 | TRBV28 | NA | TGTGCCAGCAGTACACAGGGCTCTGGGGCCAACGTCCTGACTTTC | CASSTQGSGANVLTF
NA | TRBJ1-4 | TRBV27 | NA | TGTGCCAGCAGTCCAGGGTGGAAACTGTTTTTT | CASSPGWKLFF
TRBD2 | TRBJ2-3 | TRBV5-4 | NA | TGTGCCAGCAGCTCGGGGCTAGCGGGGGGTACTAGCACAGATACGCAGTATTTT | CASSSGLAGGTSTDTQYF
NA | TRBJ2-1 | TRBV27 | NA | TGTGCCAGCAGTTTACGAAGTGAGCAGTTCTTC | CASSLRSEQFF
TRBD1 | TRBJ2-5 | TRBV6-5 | NA | TGTGCCAGCAGTTACTCAGGGGGCCGTGAGACCCAGTACTTC | CASSYSGGRETQYF
TRBD1 | TRBJ1-4 | TRBV5-1 | NA | TGCGCCAGCAGCTTGGGACAGGGGGCAGGAGAAAAACTGTTTTTT | CASSLGQGAGEKLFF
NA | TRBJ1-5 | TRBV9 | NA | TGTGCCAGCAGCGTAGAGGGGGACCACGGGCAGCCCCAGCATTTT | CASSVEGDHGQPQHF
TRBD1 | TRBJ1-1 | TRBV27 | few | TGTGCCAGCACCGCAGTCCCACAGACAGGGCGCGCTTTCTTT | CASTAVPQTGRAFF
NA | TRBJ2-7 | TRBV20-1 | NA | TGCAGTGCCCCGGACAGATACGAGCAGTACTTC | CSAPDRYEQYF
NA | TRBJ2-5 | TRBV18 | few | TGTGCCAGCTCACCCGGGACTCTCCAAGAGACCCAGTACTTC | CASSPGTLQETQYF
NA | TRBJ1-4 | TRBV29-1 | NA | TGCAGCGTTAAATTGGGGGCCACTAATGAAAAACTGTTTTTT | CSVKLGATNEKLFF
NA | TRBJ2-1 | TRBV11-2 | NA | TGTGCCAGCAGCACCGGGACCCGAGTCGATGAGCAGTTCTTC | CASSTGTRVDEQFF
NA | TRBJ2-1 | TRBV30 | NA | TGTGCCTGGAGTACTTATGATGACCCCGGACGGTCCTACAATGAGCAGTTCTTC | CAWSTYDDPGRSYNEQFF
TRBD1 | TRBJ1-2 | TRBV27 | NA | TGTGCCAGCAGTGGCGGGACAGGGGGATATGGCTACACCTTC | CASSGGTGGYGYTF
NA | TRBJ1-1 | TRBV5-1 | once | TGCGCCAGCAGCTTGTCGGCACTCAACACTGAAGCTTTCTTT | CASSLSALNTEAFF
NA | TRBJ1-5 | TRBV6-5 | NA | TGTGCCAGCAGTCGGGGTTCTAATAGCAATCAGCCCCAGCATTTT | CASSRGSNSNQPQHF
NA | TRBJ1-3 | TRBV5-4 | once | TGTGCCAGCAGCTTGTGGCGGGGCACAGATGGAAACACCATATATTTT | CASSLWRGTDGNTIYF
TRBD1 | TRBJ1-2 | TRBV4-1 | NA | TGCGCCAGCAGCTCACCGACAGGGGCTGACTATGGCTACACCTTC | CASSSPTGADYGYTF
TRBD1 | TRBJ1-2 | TRBV6-1 | NA | TGTGCCAGCAGTTGGGACAGGGGAGACGGCTACACCTTC | CASSWDRGDGYTF